A single sample gave rise to the 26 T cell receptor beta chains below, sequenced in a study of blood T cells in healthy people across ages. A second PCR of 7 to 11 cycles used a sample-barcoded 5' primer and a J-beta primer mix. Via MiXCR, TCRdb re-called the 5' RACE reads, giving one row per CDR3 protein. This sample has 1.5 million to 2 million distinct CDR3 sequences, with 34% found just once. Input material: blood. These receptors all stem from a young woman in good health.

The chain carries TRBV5-1 and TRBJ2-5; 11 nucleotides align to TRBD2. Germline CDR1 reads SGHRS; CDR2 reads YFSETQ. CDR3 length: 16 amino acids. Unmatched junction bases numbered 9, after V lost 4 bases and J lost 4 bases. The CDR3 loop reads CASSETSGVGAETQYF. The CDR3 coding sequence is TGCGCCAGCAGCGAGACTAGCGGGGTAGGGGCAGAGACCCAGTACTTC.

This clonotype was seen a handful of times. The chain's CDR3 is CASTPTVNYGYTF. The CDR3 DNA is TGTGCCAGCACCCCGACGGTGAACTATGGCTACACCTTC. The chain recombines TRBV12-3 or TRBV12-4 with TRBJ1-2; D uncertain. Trimming removed 7 bases from V and 2 bases from J, with 11 bases in between. The CDR3 sequence is 13 residues long.

This chain joins TRBV4-2 and TRBJ2-5; 8 bases agree with TRBD1. The J call is doubtful: the DNA matches TRBJ2-7 better. CDR3 length equals 15 residues. The germline gives CDR1 LGHNA, CDR2 YNFKEQ. CDR3 in DNA: TGTGCCAGCAGCCCCAGGTGGCAGGGGGCTTACGAGCAGTACTTC. Its translation is CASSPRWQGAYEQYF.

This clonotype was recorded a few times. This chain uses TRBV5-4 with TRBJ2-1; 10 positions match TRBD1. The CDR3 runs to 15 residues. V was clipped by 4 bases and J by 8 bases; unmatched bases: 9. The germline gives CDR1 SGHNT, CDR2 YYREEE (reference sequence). The CDR3 DNA follows: TGTGCCAGCAGCAGACCGGGACAGGGGTTCCATGAGCAGTTCTTC. The encoded protein is CASSRPGQGFHEQFF.

The chain has TRBV5-1 and TRBJ2-1; 12 nucleotides line up with TRBD1. Per germline, CDR1 SGHRS and CDR2 YFSETQ. The CDR3 has 15 residues. With 0 bases clipped from V and 8 bases from J, the junction kept 3 bases outside the gene matches. The DNA of the CDR3 is TGCGCCAGCAGCTTGGGGGGACAGGGGGCTCATGAGCAGTTCTTC. It codes for CASSLGGQGAHEQFF.

This clonotype came up a few times. V is TRBV24-1 and J is TRBJ2-2; possibly TRBD2 for D (6 bases). V lost 4 bases and J lost 8, with 13 bases in between. In germline, CDR1 is KGHDR, CDR2 SFDVKD. This CDR3 region has 14 residues. CDR3 DNA sequence: TGTGCCACCAGTGACCCGACCCTAGCGGGGGAGCTGTTTTTT. It encodes CATSDPTLAGELFF.

This clonotype occurred many times. The chain links TRBV29-1 to TRBJ1-1; D unresolved. The germline V gene has CDR1 SQVTM and CDR2 ANQGSEA. This CDR3 contains 11 residues. CDR3: CTRDTNTEAFF. The CDR3 DNA is TGCACCCGCGACACGAACACTGAAGCTTTCTTT.

Comment on this clonotype: A much larger clonotype is one base distant, so this may be a read error. The chain uses TRBV9 and TRBJ2-1; D gene ambiguous. Trimming cost V 3 bases and J 15 bases, with 13 bases left between them. Germline values: CDR1 SGDLS, CDR2 YYNGEE. This CDR3 spans 11 amino acids. The DNA of the CDR3 is TGTGCCAGCAGCGGGACCGAGAATCCGTTCTTC. Translation gives CASSGTENPFF.

V usage is TRBV7-9 and J usage is TRBJ2-1; TRBD2 agrees at 8 bases. There are 15 residues in the CDR3. Looked up from germline, CDR1 is SEHNR and CDR2 is FQNEAQ (reference sequence). Trimming took 5 bases from V and 4 from J; bases not matched to a gene: 7. CDR3 DNA: TGTGCCAGCAGCCCGGGACTAGACGAATACAATGAGCAGTTCTTC. Amino acid sequence: CASSPGLDEYNEQFF. Variable domain in full (rest from reference TRBV7-9 and TRBJ2-1): DTGVSQNPRHKITKRGQNVTFRCDPISEHNRLYWYRQTLGQGPEFLTYFQNEAQLEKSRLLSDRFSAERPKGSFSTLEIQRTEQGDSAMYLCASSPGLDEYNEQFFGPGTRLTVL.

This clonotype was detected many times. The V and J genes are TRBV4-1 and TRBJ2-7; TRBD2 agrees at 8 bases. The CDR3 has 14 residues. Per germline, CDR1 MGHRA and CDR2 YSYEKL. Trimming cost V 3 bases and J 2 bases; bases outside gene matches: 3. The CDR3 region is CASSHSSGTYEQYF. CDR3 coding DNA: TGCGCCAGCAGCCATAGTAGCGGGACCTACGAGCAGTACTTC.

This rearrangement joins TRBV21-1 to TRBJ2-1; the table names TRBD2, a call not compared with the DNA. TRBV21-1 is assigned pseudogene status. The CDR3 length is 17 residues. The CDR3 DNA sequence: TGTGCCAGCCTCGGAGTGAGACGCAGACCGGAGGACAATGAGCAGTTCTTC. Encoded protein: CASLGVRRRPEDNEQFF.

This clonotype occurred many times. The V gene is TRBV7-6, the J gene TRBJ2-3; D not certain. The CDR3 runs 13 residues. Germline CDR1 and CDR2: SGHVS and FNYEAQ. The V end lost 1 base, the J end lost 6 bases, and 8 bases lay between the germline ends. The CDR3 loop is CASSLGGRDTQYF. In DNA, the CDR3 is TGTGCCAGCAGCTTAGGGGGTCGGGATACGCAGTATTTT.

The chain recombines TRBV24-1 with TRBJ2-5; no firm D call. Trimming pared 5 bases from V and 9 bases from J, leaving 15 bases between. The V gene's germline CDR1 is KGHDR and CDR2 SFDVKD. CDR3 length: 13 amino acids. The CDR3 loop reads CATSAASLDSQYF. As DNA, the CDR3 is TGTGCCACCAGTGCAGCCTCGCTGGATTCCCAGTACTTC.

Turning to this clonotype: Its ends do not fully match the called genes, so a read error is possible. V usage is TRBV18 and J usage is TRBJ2-3; the D is unclear. The CDR3 has 11 amino acids. CDR1 is KGHSH and CDR2 is LQKENI in the germline V gene. The CDR3 loop reads CASPPGDTQYF. CDR3 coding DNA: TGTGCCAGCCCACCGGGCGATACGCAGTATTTT.

Of note for this clonotype: This may stem from a read error, because a much larger clone lies one nucleotide away. The chain couples TRBV29-1 to TRBJ2-1; no clear D. With 5 bases removed from V and 5 bases from J, the gap between germline ends came to 10 bases. Germline lookup yields CDR1 SQVTM and CDR2 ANQGSEA. This CDR3 has 12 residues. In DNA form, the CDR3 reads TGCAGCGTTACGGTGAGCGACAATGAGCAGTTCTTC. Protein product: CSVTVSDNEQFF.

The CDR3 sequence: CSARDPRTGVYETQYF. The CDR3, as DNA: TGCAGTGCTAGAGACCCCCGGACAGGGGTTTACGAGACCCAGTACTTC. The V and J genes are TRBV20-1 and TRBJ2-5; TRBD1 aligns across 9 bases. CDR3 size: 16 residues. V trimming: 0 bases; J trimming: 5 bases; junction bases outside the gene matches: 10. Germline V gene lookup returns CDR1 DFQATT and CDR2 SNEGSKA (reference sequence).

This clonotype was detected only a few times. This chain uses TRBV20-1 with TRBJ1-2; D not resolved. Germline V lookup: CDR1 DFQATT, CDR2 SNEGSKA (reference sequence). The germline V and J ends were trimmed by 5 bases and 2 bases, with 15 bases remaining between them. The CDR3 runs 14 residues. The CDR3 DNA follows: TGCAGTGCTCCCCCAGGACGGCAAAACTATGGCTACACCTTC. It specifies CSAPPGRQNYGYTF.

The rearrangement joins TRBV18 to TRBJ2-1; 9 positions agree with TRBD1. V dropped 8 bases and J dropped 4; count of bases not matched to a gene: 9. The CDR3 extends over 15 amino acids. Germline V CDR1 and CDR2: KGHSH, LQKENI. This CDR3 reads CASPSGTGRYNEQFF. The CDR3 coding sequence is TGTGCCAGCCCCTCCGGGACAGGGAGGTACAATGAGCAGTTCTTC.

This chain joins TRBV28 and TRBJ1-1; D may be TRBD1 (5 bases). Trimming took off 5 bases at V and 1 base at J, with 11 bases between the two ends. CDR1 and CDR2 from the germline V gene are MDHEN and SYDVKM. The CDR3 contains 14 residues. For the CDR3, the DNA is TGTGCCAGCAGTCGGACACCGAGGAACACTGAAGCTTTCTTT. Amino acids: CASSRTPRNTEAFF. Full variable domain (missing parts from reference TRBV28 and TRBJ1-1): DVKVTQSSRYLVKRTGEKVFLECVQDMDHENMFWYRQDPGLGLRLIYFSYDVKMKEKGDIPEGYSVSREKKERFSLILESASTNQTSMYLCASSRTPRNTEAFFGQGTRLTVV.

The chain uses TRBV5-1 and TRBJ2-1; 8 nucleotides agree with TRBD2. V dropped 7 bases and J dropped 2; count of bases not matched to a gene: 8. The CDR3 totals 15 residues. Germline CDR1 SGHRS, CDR2 YFSETQ. The CDR3 protein is CASSREGEPYNEQFF. In DNA form, the CDR3 reads TGCGCCAGCTCTCGGGAGGGGGAACCCTACAATGAGCAGTTCTTC. The complete variable domain, with remaining parts taken from reference TRBV5-1 and TRBJ2-1, reads KAGVTQTPRYLIKTRGQQVTLSCSPISGHRSVSWYQQTPGQGLQFLFEYFSETQRNKGNFPGRFSGRQFSNSRSEMNVSTLELGDSALYLCASSREGEPYNEQFFGPGTRLTVL.

This clonotype turned up a few times. The V and J genes are TRBV5-1 and TRBJ2-5; 12 bases line up with TRBD2. CDR1 and CDR2 from the germline V gene are SGHRS and YFSETQ. The CDR3 sequence is 16 residues long. Germline trimming cut 10 bases from V and 0 bases from J; bases unmatched to any gene: 10. The CDR3 nucleotides are TGCGCCGCCAGCTCTGGACTAGCGGGGAACCAAGAGACCCAGTACTTC. This gives the protein CAASSGLAGNQETQYF.

V is TRBV13 and J is TRBJ2-7; 8 bases line up with TRBD1. CDR3 length: 15 residues. With V trimmed by 4 bases and J by 1 base, 6 bases remained unmatched. CDR1 is PRHDT, CDR2 FYEKMQ, per germline (reference sequence). CDR3 sequence: CASSYIGQGSYEQYF. DNA of the CDR3: TGTGCCAGCAGCTACATCGGACAGGGTTCCTACGAGCAGTACTTC.

The chain joins TRBV5-1 to TRBJ2-7, with D unclear. V was shortened by 4 bases and J by 0 bases, with 17 bases between the two germline ends. The CDR3 consists of 16 residues. Germline V gives CDR1 SGHRS, CDR2 YFSETQ. The CDR3 coding sequence is TGCGCCAGCAGCCTGCCCCCGCCGGATCCCTCCTACGAGCAGTACTTC. Translating gives CASSLPPPDPSYEQYF. The complete variable domain, with remaining parts taken from reference TRBV5-1 and TRBJ2-7, reads KAGVTQTPRYLIKTRGQQVTLSCSPISGHRSVSWYQQTPGQGLQFLFEYFSETQRNKGNFPGRFSGRQFSNSRSEMNVSTLELGDSALYLCASSLPPPDPSYEQYFGPGTRLTVT.

This chain joins TRBV7-3 and TRBJ2-7, with D possibly TRBD1 on 5 matching bases. This CDR3 is 13 amino acids long. Germline CDR1 SGHTA, CDR2 FQGTGA. Trimming left V 1 base short and J 6 bases short, with 10 bases between. CDR3 amino acids: CASSLSRESEQYF. The CDR3 DNA reads as TGTGCCAGCAGCTTAAGCAGGGAAAGCGAGCAGTACTTC. The full variable domain, in which reference TRBV7-3 and TRBJ2-7 provide the parts outside the CDR3, is GAGVSQTPSNKVTEKGKYVELRCDPISGHTALYWYRQSLGQGPEFLIYFQGTGAADDSGLPNDRFFAVRPEGSVSTLKIQRTERGDSAVYLCASSLSRESEQYFGPGTRLTVT.

J is TRBJ2-7 and V is TRBV7-8; a possible D gene is TRBD1 (7 bases). V lost 3 bases and J 6 bases, leaving 18 bases between the germline ends. Germline CDR1 reads SGHVS; CDR2 reads FQNEAQ. The CDR3 is made up of 15 amino acids. The CDR3 here is CASSFTGAEGSEQYF. The CDR3 coding sequence is TGTGCCAGCAGCTTTACAGGGGCGGAGGGATCCGAGCAGTACTTC.

This clonotype was counted between two and nine times. V and J are TRBV7-9 and TRBJ2-2; D gene unclear. Looked up from germline, CDR1 is SEHNR and CDR2 is FQNEAQ (reference sequence). Trimming shortened V by 4 bases and J by 4 bases, and 4 bases separated the two germline ends. The CDR3 contains 12 residues. This chain's CDR3 is CASSYRTGELFF. In nucleotides, the CDR3 is TGTGCCAGCAGCTACCGCACCGGGGAGCTGTTTTTT.